The clone carrying this T cell receptor beta chain came up a few times. Its antigen is currently unknown. Quantitative 5'-RACE was performed with molecular barcodes, and it yielded the TCR beta libraries. MiXCR was run by TCRdb on the 5' RACE reads, yielding one entry per CDR3 protein. The sample holds hundreds of thousands of distinct CDR3 sequences, 25% to 30% seen once. This record belongs to a study of CD8 T cells in ankylosing spondylitis. The CDR3 loop spans 14 amino acids. The V and J ends lost 2 bases and 3 bases respectively, with 7 bases between them. CDR1 is ENHRY and CDR2 is SYGVKD in the germline V gene. Study-wide points: Ankylosing spondylitis blood appeared to carry a characteristic TCR beta motif of several highly homologous variants. A number of the motif variants had already been described in reactive arthritis synovial fluid and blood. Matched synovial fluid from ankylosing spondylitis patients was reported to be enriched for disease-linked clones.

The chain recombines TRBV10-3 with TRBJ2-2; D is ambiguous. This clonotype was obtained from a male donor with ankylosing spondylitis. Sequencing was done on a sample of blood, either unsorted or a sorted T cell fraction (not recorded which). CDR3 sequence reads: CAISEGLHTGELFF. CDR3 sequence (DNA): TGTGCCATCAGTGAGGGGTTACACACCGGGGAGCTGTTTTTT.